This paragraph reports one T cell receptor (beta chain). No antigen is known for it. For Graves' hyperthyroidism to be stable, ophthalmopathy could not progress within 18 months. Recently diagnosed hyperthyroidism of less than 2 months' duration affected patients aged 18 to 65. Amplification targeted TCR beta CDR3 regions from RNA transcripts. When the TCR CDR3 underwent first-round RT-PCR, the HTBI primer set was used. TCRdb called the multiplex PCR reads again in MiXCR, with one record for every CDR3 protein. The sample shows about 560,000 distinct CDR3 sequences, 40% to 55% of them seen only once. The CDR3 has 12 residues. CDR1 and CDR2 (germline): DFQATT, SNEGSKA (reference sequence). Trimming shortened V by 4 bases and J by 7 bases, and 14 bases separated the two germline ends. These data belong to a study of T cells in Graves' hyperthyroidism and ophthalmopathy. Overall study results and limits: Ophthalmopathy was identified by the model a median around 6.3 months ahead of onset. Most clonotypes expanded in thyroid above 0.001 were likewise present in blood.

The sample taken for sequencing was peripheral blood or thyroid tissue (not recorded which). The chain links TRBV20-1 to TRBJ2-7, with TRBD2 as a possible D gene (5 bases). The origin of this receptor is a woman in her late teens or twenties with Graves' hyperthyroidism. This CDR3 is CSATARPGEQYF. The CDR3 nucleotides are TGCAGTGCTACCGCCAGGCCGGGGGAGCAGTACTTC.